These 9 T cell receptor beta chains share one sample of origin, sequenced in a study of blood T cell repertoires in COVID-19. Profiling relied on immunoSEQ multiplex PCR, and the TCRdb table lists in-frame clones only, not all of them. In the table there are about 250,000 clones, about 86% of which are singletons. Sequencing input: peripheral blood. The receptors derive from an elderly man with acute or convalescent COVID-19.

The chain is built from TRBV24-1 and TRBJ1-4; 7 positions match TRBD1. V shed 4 bases, J shed 8 bases, and the junction held 3 bases outside the gene matches. CDR3 size: 13 residues. Germline CDR1 is KGHDR and CDR2 is SFDVKD. In DNA, the CDR3 is TGTGCCACCAGTGAACCAGGGGGAGAAAAACTGTTTTTT. This gives the protein CATSEPGGEKLFF.

The chain uses TRBV5-1 and TRBJ2-1; D uncertain. Trimming took 4 bases from V and 8 from J, leaving 13 bases between them. Germline V gene data show CDR1 as SGHRS and CDR2 as YFSETQ. This CDR3 comprises 13 residues. CDR3 protein: CASSRTNEDEQFF. The CDR3 DNA is TGCGCCAGCAGCCGAACCAACGAGGATGAGCAGTTCTTC.

The V gene is TRBV5-4, the J gene TRBJ2-1; no clear D. CDR1 is SGHNT, CDR2 YYREEE, per germline (reference sequence). V was shortened by 2 bases and J by 3 bases, with 6 bases between the two germline ends. The CDR3 totals 13 residues. CDR3 nucleotides: TGTGCCAGCAGCTTAGCGCTCTACAATGAGCAGTTCTTC. It yields the protein CASSLALYNEQFF.

The chain couples TRBV9 to TRBJ1-2; TRBD1 aligns across 7 bases. The ends lost 1 base at V and 4 bases at J; junction bases unmatched: 7. This CDR3 spans 15 amino acids. CDR1 is SGDLS, CDR2 YYNGEE, per germline. CDR3 amino acids: CASSVTGTAIYGYTF. The CDR3 bases are TGTGCCAGCAGCGTAACCGGGACAGCAATCTATGGCTACACCTTC.

This clone came up a few times. One end of the junction is discordant with germline, which a read error may explain. The chain is built from TRBV28 and TRBJ1-6; 8 bases align to TRBD1. The CDR3 covers 12 residues. Germline values: CDR1 MDHEN, CDR2 SYDVKM. DNA of the CDR3: TGTGCCAGCAGTTTTCTTCAGGGGGCGTCTCTTTTT. It specifies CASSFLQGASLF.

This clone occurred a few times. The same CDR3 arises from other DNA sequences in this sample as well. V gene TRBV7-9 combines with J gene TRBJ2-7; 9 nucleotides align to TRBD1. Looked up from germline, CDR1 is SEHNR and CDR2 is FQNEAQ (reference sequence). The CDR3 totals 14 residues. J gave up 4 bases and V 4 bases, and 5 bases lay outside the gene matches. The CDR3 DNA sequence: TGTGCCAGCAGCTGGGGGGACAGGGCTTACGAGCAGTACTTC. Amino acid sequence: CASSWGDRAYEQYF.

This clone appeared once. The V gene is TRBV5-1, the J gene TRBJ2-2; TRBD1 matches at 9 bases. The germline gives CDR1 SGHRS, CDR2 YFSETQ. CDR3 length: 16 amino acids. With V trimmed by 4 bases and J by 4 bases, 8 bases remained unmatched. The CDR3 sequence is CASSGDRGSFTGELFF. CDR3 nucleotide sequence: TGCGCCAGCAGCGGTGACAGGGGGTCTTTCACCGGGGAGCTGTTTTTT. Variable domain in full (rest from reference TRBV5-1 and TRBJ2-2): KAGVTQTPRYLIKTRGQQVTLSCSPISGHRSVSWYQQTPGQGLQFLFEYFSETQRNKGNFPGRFSGRQFSNSRSEMNVSTLELGDSALYLCASSGDRGSFTGELFFGEGSRLTVL.

The chain joins TRBV5-1 to TRBJ2-5, with 11 bases that match TRBD2. Germline assignment: CDR1 SGHRS and CDR2 YFSETQ. The CDR3 has 18 residues. J lost 2 bases, V lost 0 bases, and 9 bases had no gene match. CDR3 region: CASSLAYGTSGSQETQYF. CDR3 in DNA: TGCGCCAGCAGCTTGGCCTACGGGACTAGCGGCTCACAAGAGACCCAGTACTTC. Filled out from reference TRBV5-1 and TRBJ2-5, the complete variable domain reads KAGVTQTPRYLIKTRGQQVTLSCSPISGHRSVSWYQQTPGQGLQFLFEYFSETQRNKGNFPGRFSGRQFSNSRSEMNVSTLELGDSALYLCASSLAYGTSGSQETQYFGPGTRLLVL.

The chain joins TRBV19 to TRBJ2-2; D is unclear. The CDR3 is 12 amino acids. Trimming took off 5 bases at V and 4 bases at J, with 5 bases between the two ends. CDR1 and CDR2 from the germline V gene are LNHDA and SQIVND (reference sequence). The CDR3 DNA reads as TGTGCCAGTAGTCCATCCACCGGGGAGCTGTTTTTT. Residues: CASSPSTGELFF.